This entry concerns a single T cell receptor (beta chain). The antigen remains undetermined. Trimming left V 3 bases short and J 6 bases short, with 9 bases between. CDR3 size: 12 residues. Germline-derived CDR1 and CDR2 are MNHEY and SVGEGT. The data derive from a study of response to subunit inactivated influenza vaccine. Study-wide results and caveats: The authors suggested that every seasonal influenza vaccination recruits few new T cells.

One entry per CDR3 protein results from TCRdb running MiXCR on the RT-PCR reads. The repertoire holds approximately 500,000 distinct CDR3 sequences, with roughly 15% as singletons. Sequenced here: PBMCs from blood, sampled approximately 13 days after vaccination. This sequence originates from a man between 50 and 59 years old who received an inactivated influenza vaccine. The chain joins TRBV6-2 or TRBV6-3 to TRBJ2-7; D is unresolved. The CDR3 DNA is TGTGCCAGCAGTTATAATCACCCCGAGCAGTACTTC. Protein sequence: CASSYNHPEQYF.